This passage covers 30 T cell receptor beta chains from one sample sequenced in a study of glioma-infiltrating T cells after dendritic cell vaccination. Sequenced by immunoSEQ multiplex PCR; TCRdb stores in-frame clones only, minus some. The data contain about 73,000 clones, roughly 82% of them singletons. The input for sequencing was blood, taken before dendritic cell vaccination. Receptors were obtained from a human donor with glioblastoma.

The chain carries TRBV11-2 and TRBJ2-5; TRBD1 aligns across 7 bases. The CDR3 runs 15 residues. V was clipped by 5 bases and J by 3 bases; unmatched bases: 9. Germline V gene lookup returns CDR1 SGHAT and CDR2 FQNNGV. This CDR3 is CASSPPGQSKETQYF. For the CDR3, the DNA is TGTGCCAGCAGCCCCCCGGGACAGAGTAAAGAGACCCAGTACTTC. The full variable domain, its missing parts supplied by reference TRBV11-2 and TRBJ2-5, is EAGVAQSPRYKIIEKRQSVAFWCNPISGHATLYWYQQILGQGPKLLIQFQNNGVVDDSQLPKDRFSAERLKGVDSTLKIQPAKLEDSAVYLCASSPPGQSKETQYFGPGTRLLVL.

Here the CDR3 reads CASSYNHLSVGDEQYF. As DNA, the CDR3 is TGCGCCAGCAGCTATAACCATCTCTCCGTGGGCGACGAGCAGTACTTC. V gene TRBV5-1 combines with J gene TRBJ2-7; no clear D. CDR1 and CDR2 (germline): SGHRS, YFSETQ. The CDR3 covers 16 residues. Trimming took 3 bases from V and 5 from J, leaving 21 bases between them.

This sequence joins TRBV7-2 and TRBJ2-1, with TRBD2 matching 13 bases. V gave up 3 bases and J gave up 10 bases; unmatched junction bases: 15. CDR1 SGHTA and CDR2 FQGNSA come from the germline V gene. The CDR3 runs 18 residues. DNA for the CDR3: TGTGCCAGCAGCTTTAGGTTAAGAGGACTAGCGGGAGCACAAGAGCAGTTCTTC. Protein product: CASSFRLRGLAGAQEQFF.

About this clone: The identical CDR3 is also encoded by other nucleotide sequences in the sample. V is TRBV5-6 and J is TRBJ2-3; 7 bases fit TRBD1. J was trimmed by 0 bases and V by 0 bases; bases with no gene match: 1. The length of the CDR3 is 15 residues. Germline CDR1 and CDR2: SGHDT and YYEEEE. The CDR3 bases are TGTGCCAGCAGCTTGGCAGGGGGTAGCACAGATACGCAGTATTTT. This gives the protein CASSLAGGSTDTQYF.

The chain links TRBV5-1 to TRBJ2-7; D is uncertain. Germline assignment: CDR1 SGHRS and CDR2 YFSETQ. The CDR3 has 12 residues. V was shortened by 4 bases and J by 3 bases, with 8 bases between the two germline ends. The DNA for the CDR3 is TGCGCCAGCAGCATGGATCACTACGAGCAGTACTTC. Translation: CASSMDHYEQYF. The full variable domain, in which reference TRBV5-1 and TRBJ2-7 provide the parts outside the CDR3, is KAGVTQTPRYLIKTRGQQVTLSCSPISGHRSVSWYQQTPGQGLQFLFEYFSETQRNKGNFPGRFSGRQFSNSRSEMNVSTLELGDSALYLCASSMDHYEQYFGPGTRLTVT.

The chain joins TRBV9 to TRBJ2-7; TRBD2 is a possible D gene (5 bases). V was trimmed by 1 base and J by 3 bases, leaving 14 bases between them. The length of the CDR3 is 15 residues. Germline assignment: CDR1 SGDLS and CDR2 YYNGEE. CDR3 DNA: TGTGCCAGCAGCGTAAGGAGCGGAGGTTTCTACGAGCAGTACTTC. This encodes CASSVRSGGFYEQYF.

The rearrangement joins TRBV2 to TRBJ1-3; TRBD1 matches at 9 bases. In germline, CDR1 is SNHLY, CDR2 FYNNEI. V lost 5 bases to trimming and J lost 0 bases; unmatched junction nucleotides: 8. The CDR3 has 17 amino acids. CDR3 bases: TGTGCCAGCAGTCCCCGGGACAGGGCCCCCTCTGGAAACACCATATATTTT. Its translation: CASSPRDRAPSGNTIYF.

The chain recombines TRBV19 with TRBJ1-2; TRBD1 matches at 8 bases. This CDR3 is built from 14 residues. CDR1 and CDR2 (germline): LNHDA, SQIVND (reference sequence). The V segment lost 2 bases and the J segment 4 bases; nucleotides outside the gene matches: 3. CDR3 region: CASSIPGGAYGYTF. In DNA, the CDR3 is TGTGCCAGTAGTATACCAGGGGGCGCCTATGGCTACACCTTC.

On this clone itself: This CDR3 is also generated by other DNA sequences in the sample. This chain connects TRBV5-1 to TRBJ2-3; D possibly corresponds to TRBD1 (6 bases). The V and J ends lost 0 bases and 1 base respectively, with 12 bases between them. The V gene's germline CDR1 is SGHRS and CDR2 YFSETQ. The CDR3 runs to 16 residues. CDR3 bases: TGCGCCAGCAGCTTGGCCGGGACACGGCGCACAGATACGCAGTATTTT. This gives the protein CASSLAGTRRTDTQYF.

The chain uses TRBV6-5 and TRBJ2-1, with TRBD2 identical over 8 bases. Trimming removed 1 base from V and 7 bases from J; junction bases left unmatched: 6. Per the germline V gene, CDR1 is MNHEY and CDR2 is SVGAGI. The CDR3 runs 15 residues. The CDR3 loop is CASSYLAGSGNEQFF. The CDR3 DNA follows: TGTGCCAGCAGTTACTTAGCGGGATCTGGGAATGAGCAGTTCTTC.

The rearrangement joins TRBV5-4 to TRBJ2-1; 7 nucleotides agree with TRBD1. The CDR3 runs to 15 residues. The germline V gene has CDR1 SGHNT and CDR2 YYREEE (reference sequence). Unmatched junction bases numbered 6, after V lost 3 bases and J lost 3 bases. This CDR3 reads CASSSGQSLYNEQFF. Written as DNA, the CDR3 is TGTGCCAGCAGCTCGGGACAGTCTCTCTACAATGAGCAGTTCTTC.

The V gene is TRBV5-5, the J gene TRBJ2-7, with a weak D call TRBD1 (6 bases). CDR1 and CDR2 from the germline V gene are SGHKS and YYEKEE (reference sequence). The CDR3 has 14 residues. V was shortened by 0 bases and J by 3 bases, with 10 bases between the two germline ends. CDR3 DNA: TGTGCCAGCAGCTTGGAAATACAGGGCTACGAGCAGTACTTC. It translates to CASSLEIQGYEQYF.

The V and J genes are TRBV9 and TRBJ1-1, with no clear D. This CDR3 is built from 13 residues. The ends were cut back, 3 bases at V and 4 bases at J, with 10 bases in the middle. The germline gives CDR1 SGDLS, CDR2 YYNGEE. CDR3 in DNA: TGTGCCAGCAGCGCGCTAGCTGGCACTGAAGCTTTCTTT. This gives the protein CASSALAGTEAFF.

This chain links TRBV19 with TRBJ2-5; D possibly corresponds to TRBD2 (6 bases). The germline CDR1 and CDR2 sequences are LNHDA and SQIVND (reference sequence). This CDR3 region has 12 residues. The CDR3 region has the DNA TGTGCGGTAGGGACTCCCCAAGAGACCCAGTACTTC. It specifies CAVGTPQETQYF. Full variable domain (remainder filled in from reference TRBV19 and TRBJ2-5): DGGITQSPKYLFRKEGQNVTLSCEQNLNHDAMYWYRQDPGQGLRLIYYSQIVNDFQKGDIAEGYSVSREKKESFPLTVTSAQKNPTAFYLCAVGTPQETQYFGPGTRLLVL.

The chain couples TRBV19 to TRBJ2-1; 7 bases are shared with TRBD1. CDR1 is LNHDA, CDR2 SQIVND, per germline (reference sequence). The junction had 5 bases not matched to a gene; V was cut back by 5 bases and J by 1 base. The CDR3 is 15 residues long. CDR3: CASSQGVGSYNEQFF. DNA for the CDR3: TGTGCCAGTAGTCAGGGGGTCGGGTCCTACAATGAGCAGTTCTTC.

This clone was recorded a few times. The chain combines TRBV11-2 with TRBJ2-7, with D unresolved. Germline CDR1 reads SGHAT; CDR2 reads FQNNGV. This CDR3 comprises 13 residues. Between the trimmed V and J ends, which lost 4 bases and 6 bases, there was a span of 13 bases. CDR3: CASSSQLESEQYV. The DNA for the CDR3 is TGTGCCAGCAGCTCCCAGCTGGAGAGCGAGCAGTACGTC.

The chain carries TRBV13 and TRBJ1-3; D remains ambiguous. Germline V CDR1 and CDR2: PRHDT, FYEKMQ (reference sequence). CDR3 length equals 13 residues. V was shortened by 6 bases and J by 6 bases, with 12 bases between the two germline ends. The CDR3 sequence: CASRSPPVNTIYF. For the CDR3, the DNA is TGTGCCAGCAGGTCCCCCCCGGTAAACACCATATATTTT.

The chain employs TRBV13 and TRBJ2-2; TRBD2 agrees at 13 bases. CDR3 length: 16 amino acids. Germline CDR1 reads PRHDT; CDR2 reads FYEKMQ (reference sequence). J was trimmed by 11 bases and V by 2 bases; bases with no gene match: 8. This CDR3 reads CASSLRLGLAGAELFF. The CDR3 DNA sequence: TGTGCCAGCAGCTTACGCTTAGGACTAGCGGGAGCTGAGCTGTTTTTT.

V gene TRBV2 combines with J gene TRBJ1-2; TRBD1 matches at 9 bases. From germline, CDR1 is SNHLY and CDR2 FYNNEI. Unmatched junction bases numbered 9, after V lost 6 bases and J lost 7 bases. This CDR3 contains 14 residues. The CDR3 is CASRPSQGAGGYTF. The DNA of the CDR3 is TGTGCCAGCAGACCCTCACAGGGGGCTGGTGGCTACACCTTC.

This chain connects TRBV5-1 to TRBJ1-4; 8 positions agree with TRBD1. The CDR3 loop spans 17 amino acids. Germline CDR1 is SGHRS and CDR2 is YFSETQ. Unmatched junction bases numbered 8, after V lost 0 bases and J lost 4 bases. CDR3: CASSLGQGALGNEKLFF. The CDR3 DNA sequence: TGCGCCAGCAGCTTGGGTCAGGGGGCTCTTGGTAATGAAAAACTGTTTTTT.

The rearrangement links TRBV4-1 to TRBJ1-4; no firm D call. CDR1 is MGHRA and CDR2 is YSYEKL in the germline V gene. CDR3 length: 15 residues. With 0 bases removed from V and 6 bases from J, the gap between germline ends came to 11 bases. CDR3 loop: CASSQESWLDEKLFF. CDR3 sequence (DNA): TGCGCCAGCAGCCAAGAGTCGTGGCTAGATGAAAAACTGTTTTTT.

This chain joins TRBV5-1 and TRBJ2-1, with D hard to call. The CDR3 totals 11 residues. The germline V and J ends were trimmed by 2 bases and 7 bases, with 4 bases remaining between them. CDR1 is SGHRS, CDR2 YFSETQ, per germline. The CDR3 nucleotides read TGCGCCAGCAGCTTTAAAAATGAGCAGTTCTTC. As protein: CASSFKNEQFF.

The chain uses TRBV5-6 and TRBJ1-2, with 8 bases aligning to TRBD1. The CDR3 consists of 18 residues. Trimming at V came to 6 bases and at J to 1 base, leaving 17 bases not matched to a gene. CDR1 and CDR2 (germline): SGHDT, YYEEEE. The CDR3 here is CASTRTGTGLNNNYGYTF. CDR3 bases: TGTGCCAGCACGAGGACGGGGACAGGCCTTAACAATAACTATGGCTACACCTTC.

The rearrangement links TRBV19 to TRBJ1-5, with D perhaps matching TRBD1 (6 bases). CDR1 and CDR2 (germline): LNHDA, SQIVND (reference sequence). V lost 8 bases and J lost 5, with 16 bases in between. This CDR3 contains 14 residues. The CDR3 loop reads CASGAGQFYQPQHF. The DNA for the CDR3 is TGTGCCAGTGGAGCTGGACAGTTCTATCAGCCCCAGCATTTT.

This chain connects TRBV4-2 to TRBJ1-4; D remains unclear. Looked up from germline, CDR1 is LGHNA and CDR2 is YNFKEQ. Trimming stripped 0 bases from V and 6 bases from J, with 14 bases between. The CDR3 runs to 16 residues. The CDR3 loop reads CASSQDTPGFYEKLFF. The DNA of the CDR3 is TGTGCCAGCAGCCAAGATACACCGGGATTCTATGAAAAACTGTTTTTT.

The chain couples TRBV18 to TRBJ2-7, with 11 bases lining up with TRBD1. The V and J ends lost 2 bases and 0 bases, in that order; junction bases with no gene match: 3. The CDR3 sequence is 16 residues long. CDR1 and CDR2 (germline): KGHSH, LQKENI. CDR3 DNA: TGTGCCAGCTCACCATCCGGGACAGGGGGCTCCTACGAGCAGTACGTC. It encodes CASSPSGTGGSYEQYV.

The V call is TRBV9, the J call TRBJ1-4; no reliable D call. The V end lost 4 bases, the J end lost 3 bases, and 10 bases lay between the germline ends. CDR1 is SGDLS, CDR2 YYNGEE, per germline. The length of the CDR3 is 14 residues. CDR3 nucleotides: TGTGCCAGCAGCCCTATGGGAGCTAATGAAAAACTGTTTTTT. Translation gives CASSPMGANEKLFF.

CDR3 in DNA: TGTGCCAGTCACAGGGACGACTATGGCTACACCTTC. Translating it yields CASHRDDYGYTF. The chain is built from TRBV6-6 and TRBJ1-2; possible D gene TRBD1, 6 bases. The CDR3 length is 12 residues. Germline values: CDR1 MNHNY, CDR2 SVGAGI (reference sequence). Trimming took 9 bases from V and 3 from J, leaving 11 bases between them.

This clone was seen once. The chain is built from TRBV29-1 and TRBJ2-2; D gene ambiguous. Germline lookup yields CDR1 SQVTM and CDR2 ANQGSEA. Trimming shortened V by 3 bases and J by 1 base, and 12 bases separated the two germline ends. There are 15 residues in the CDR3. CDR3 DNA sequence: TGCAGCGTTGAGCTTGGGCCGATGAACACCGGGGAGCTGTTTTTT. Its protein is CSVELGPMNTGELFF.

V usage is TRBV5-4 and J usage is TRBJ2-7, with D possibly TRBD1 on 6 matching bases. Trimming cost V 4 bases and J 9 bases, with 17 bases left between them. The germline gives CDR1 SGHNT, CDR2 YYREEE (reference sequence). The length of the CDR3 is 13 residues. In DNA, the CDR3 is TGTGCCAGCAGCGACGAAGACAGGTCGCGGCAGTACTTC. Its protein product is CASSDEDRSRQYF.